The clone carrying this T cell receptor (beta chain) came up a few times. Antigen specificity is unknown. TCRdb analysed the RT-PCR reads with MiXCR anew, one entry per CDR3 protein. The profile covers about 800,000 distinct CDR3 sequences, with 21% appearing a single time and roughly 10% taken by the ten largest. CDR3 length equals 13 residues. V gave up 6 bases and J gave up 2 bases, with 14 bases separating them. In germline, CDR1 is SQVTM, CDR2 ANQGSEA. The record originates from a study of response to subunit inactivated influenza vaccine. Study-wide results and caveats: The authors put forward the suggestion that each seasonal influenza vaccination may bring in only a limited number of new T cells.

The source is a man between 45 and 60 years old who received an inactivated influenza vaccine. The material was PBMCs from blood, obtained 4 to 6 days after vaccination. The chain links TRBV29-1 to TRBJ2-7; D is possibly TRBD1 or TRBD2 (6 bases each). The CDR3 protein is CSVIPRGAYEQYF. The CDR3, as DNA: TGCAGCGTCATCCCAAGGGGGGCCTACGAGCAGTACTTC.